One and the same sample provided the 8 T cell receptor beta chains below, sequenced in a study of identical twins. TCRdb itself ran the 5' RACE reads through MiXCR, one entry per CDR3 protein. The repertoire holds some 630,000 distinct CDR3 sequences, with less than 9% as singletons. This sample also belongs to another study, concerning yellow fever vaccine responses in identical twins.

The sample comprised PBMCs. The receptor source for this set is a woman under 30 in good health.

This clonotype was counted only a few times. The rearrangement joins TRBV29-1 to TRBJ1-1; D gene ambiguous. Germline V gives CDR1 SQVTM, CDR2 ANQGSEA. The V gene lost 7 bases and the J gene lost 1 base, with 10 bases spanning the gap. The CDR3 is 12 residues long. In DNA, the CDR3 is TGCAGCGCCGTCGACGGGAACACTGAAGCTTTCTTT. Residues: CSAVDGNTEAFF.

This clonotype was counted between two and nine times. V and J are TRBV14 and TRBJ2-6; D gene uncertain. Trimming left V 3 bases short and J 0 bases short, with 6 bases between. Per the germline V gene, CDR1 is SGHDN and CDR2 is FVKESK. This CDR3 has 15 amino acids. The CDR3 coding sequence is TGTGCCAGCAGCCACAGGAACTCTGGGGCCAACGTCCTGACTTTC. The encoded protein is CASSHRNSGANVLTF.

The chain uses TRBV2 and TRBJ2-4; D is undetermined. CDR3 length equals 14 residues. CDR1 is SNHLY and CDR2 is FYNNEI in the germline V gene. Trimming stripped 3 bases from V and 3 bases from J, with 9 bases between. CDR3 protein: CASSERFVKNIQYF. CDR3 DNA sequence: TGTGCCAGCAGTGAGCGGTTTGTCAAAAACATTCAGTACTTC.

This clonotype was seen a handful of times. This chain joins TRBV10-3 and TRBJ1-2; 7 nucleotides agree with TRBD1. This CDR3 is built from 13 residues. V shed 5 bases and J 3 bases; nucleotides not matched to a gene: 3. Per the germline V gene, CDR1 is ENHRY and CDR2 is SYGVKD. In nucleotides, the CDR3 is TGTGCCATCAGTCATCAGGGGGACTATGGCTACACCTTC. Its translation: CAISHQGDYGYTF.

At least ten counts were recorded for this clonotype. The rearrangement joins TRBV10-3 to TRBJ2-7; TRBD1 matches 12 bases. Trimming at V came to 6 bases and at J to 3 bases, leaving 3 bases not matched to a gene. This CDR3 has 14 amino acids. CDR1 and CDR2 (germline): ENHRY, SYGVKD. The DNA for the CDR3 is TGTGCCATCAGGGGACAGGGGGCAAGCTACGAGCAGTACTTC. It specifies CAIRGQGASYEQYF.

This clonotype has more than one count but fewer than ten. J is TRBJ1-2 and V is TRBV10-3, with TRBD1 matching 7 bases. With V trimmed by 4 bases and J by 11 bases, 13 bases remained unmatched. Germline V gene lookup returns CDR1 ENHRY and CDR2 SYGVKD. CDR3 length equals 14 residues. The CDR3 DNA follows: TGTGCCATCAGTGGGCCTGGACGACAGGGAGAGTACACCTTC. It is translated as CAISGPGRQGEYTF.

This clonotype was found a few times. The genes are TRBV5-1 and TRBJ2-5; D may be TRBD1 (6 bases). Germline V gene data show CDR1 as SGHRS and CDR2 as YFSETQ. This CDR3 has 13 residues. Trimming left V 5 bases short and J 5 bases short, with 13 bases between. CDR3 coding DNA: TGCGCCAGCAGACAGGGAGATTCGGAGACCCAGTACTTC. Amino acids: CASRQGDSETQYF. The whole variable domain, remainder taken from reference TRBV5-1 and TRBJ2-5, is KAGVTQTPRYLIKTRGQQVTLSCSPISGHRSVSWYQQTPGQGLQFLFEYFSETQRNKGNFPGRFSGRQFSNSRSEMNVSTLELGDSALYLCASRQGDSETQYFGPGTRLLVL.

CDR3 DNA: TGTGCCAGCAGTTACTCGATGTGGGGGCGGGAAGGCACAGATACGCAGTATTTT. Its protein product is CASSYSMWGREGTDTQYF. V gene TRBV6-5 combines with J gene TRBJ2-3; D is perhaps TRBD1 or TRBD2 (6 bases each). CDR1 and CDR2 from the germline V gene are MNHEY and SVGAGI. Trimming shortened V by 0 bases and J by 1 base, and 17 bases separated the two germline ends. This CDR3 comprises 18 residues.